This T cell receptor beta chain was recorded in a study of CD8 T cells in Susac syndrome. For the study at large: Clinically active disease was present in six of the sequenced Susac syndrome patients. 8 or 9 of these patients were in remission.

V lost 0 bases and J 5 bases, leaving 8 bases between the germline ends. The CDR3 sequence is 13 residues long. Germline CDR1 LGHDT, CDR2 YNNKEL (reference sequence). Reverse transcription of 0.5 to 1 ug RNA used random hexamers. The authors amplified TCR beta CDR3 across 54 Vbeta and 13 Jbeta using immunoSEQ multiplex PCR. TCRdb reprocessed the immunoSEQ multiplex PCR reads via MiXCR and lists one record per CDR3 protein. The sample holds about 190,000 distinct CDR3 sequences; around 95% are singletons and the top ten take roughly 0.15%. The rearrangement joins TRBV3-1 to TRBJ2-7; a possible D gene is TRBD2 (5 bases). The sequence was obtained from a human donor with Susac syndrome. The specimen was CD8+ T cells from PBMCs. This chain's CDR3 is CASSQERGNEQYF. For the CDR3, the DNA is TGTGCCAGCAGCCAAGAACGAGGGAACGAGCAGTACTTC.